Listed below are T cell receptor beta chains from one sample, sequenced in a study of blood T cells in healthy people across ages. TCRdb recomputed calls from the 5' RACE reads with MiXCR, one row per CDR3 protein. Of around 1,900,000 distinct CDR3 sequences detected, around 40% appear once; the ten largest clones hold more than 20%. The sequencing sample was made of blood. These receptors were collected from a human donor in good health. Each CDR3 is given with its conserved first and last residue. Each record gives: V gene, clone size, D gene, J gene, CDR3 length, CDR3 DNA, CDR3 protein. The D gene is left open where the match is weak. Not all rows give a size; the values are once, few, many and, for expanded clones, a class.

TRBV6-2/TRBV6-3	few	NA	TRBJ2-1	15	TGTGCCAGCAGACCCCCCCTGGACTCTAACAATGAGCAGTTCTTC	CASRPPLDSNNEQFF
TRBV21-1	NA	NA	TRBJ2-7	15	TGTGCCAGCAGCAAAAGGGGTACGGAATTAGGGGAGCAGTACTTC	CASSKRGTELGEQYF
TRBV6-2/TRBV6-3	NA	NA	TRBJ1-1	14	TGTGCCAGCAGTTATACGGGCAGCTACACTGAAGCTTTCTTT	CASSYTGSYTEAFF
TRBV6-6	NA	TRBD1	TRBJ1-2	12	TGTGCCAGCGCCGGACAGGCCTATGGCTACACCTTC	CASAGQAYGYTF
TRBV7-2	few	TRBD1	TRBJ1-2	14	TGTGCCAGCAGCTTAGTACGGACAGGGCACGGCTACACCTTC	CASSLVRTGHGYTF
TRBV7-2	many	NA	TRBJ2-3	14	TGTGCCAGCAGCAGCAAGGGGGGCCCAGATACGCAGTATTTT	CASSSKGGPDTQYF
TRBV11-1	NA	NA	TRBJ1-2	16	TGTGCCAGCAGCTTAGGTCGGGACTTACCCTCTTATGGCTACACCTTC	CASSLGRDLPSYGYTF
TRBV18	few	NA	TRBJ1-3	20	TGTGCCAGCTCACCACAGAGTCTAAGACTATTCTCAAGCTCTGGAAACACCATATATTTT	CASSPQSLRLFSSSGNTIYF
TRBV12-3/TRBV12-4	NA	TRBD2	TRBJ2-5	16	TGTGCCAGCAGTCTCGGGACTAGCGGGGGAAAAGAGACCCAGTACTTC	CASSLGTSGGKETQYF
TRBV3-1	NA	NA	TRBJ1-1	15	TGTGCCAGCAGCCAAGTCAACCAGGGCTATCTGAAAGCTTTCTTT	CASSQVNQGYLKAFF
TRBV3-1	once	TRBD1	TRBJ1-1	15	TGTGCCAGCAGCCATAGTGCAGGGGGGGACACTGAAGCTTTCTTT	CASSHSAGGDTEAFF
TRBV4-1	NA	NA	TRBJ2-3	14	TGCGCCAGCAGACAAAGACAGGGCACAGATACGCAGTATTTT	CASRQRQGTDTQYF
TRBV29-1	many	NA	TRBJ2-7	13	TGCAGCGCCCTAGGACGTAGCTCCTACGAGCAGTACTTC	CSALGRSSYEQYF
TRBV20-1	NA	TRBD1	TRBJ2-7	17	TGCAGTGCCTACGGACAGGGGGCGCCTAGTTTCCCCTACGAGCAGTACTTC	CSAYGQGAPSFPYEQYF
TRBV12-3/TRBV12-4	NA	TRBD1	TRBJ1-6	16	TGTGCCAGCAGTTCCCGGGACAGGGGGAAGAATTCACCCCTCCACTTT	CASSSRDRGKNSPLHF
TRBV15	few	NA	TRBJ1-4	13	TGTGCCACCGCCTGGGACTTGGGGGAAAAACTGTTTTTT	CATAWDLGEKLFF
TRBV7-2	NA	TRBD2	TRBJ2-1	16	TGTGCCAGCAGCTTAGATTCGGGGGGCTCCTACAATGAGCAGTTCTTC	CASSLDSGGSYNEQFF
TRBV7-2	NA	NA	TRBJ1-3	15	TGTGCCAGCAGCTCGGGACCGATCTCTGGAAACACCATATATTTT	CASSSGPISGNTIYF
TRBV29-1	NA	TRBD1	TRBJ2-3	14	TGCAGCGTTGAAGGATACAGGGGCCCAGATACGCAGTATTTT	CSVEGYRGPDTQYF
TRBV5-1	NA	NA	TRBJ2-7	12	TGCGCCAGCAGCAAGACAAACTACGAGCAGTACTTC	CASSKTNYEQYF
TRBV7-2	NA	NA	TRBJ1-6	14	TGTGCCAGCAGCTTAGCCCATAGGGATTCACCCCTCCACTTT	CASSLAHRDSPLHF
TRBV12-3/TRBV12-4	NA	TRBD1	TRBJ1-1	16	TGTGCCAGCAGTCGCCTTCCGGGACAGCTCAACACTGAAGCTTTCTTT	CASSRLPGQLNTEAFF
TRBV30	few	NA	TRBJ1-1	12	TGTGCCTGGAGGCGGGAGAACACTGAAGCTTTCTTT	CAWRRENTEAFF
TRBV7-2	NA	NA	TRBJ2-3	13	TGTGCCAGCAGTCCCCAGTACTCAGATACGCGGTATTTT	CASSPQYSDTRYF
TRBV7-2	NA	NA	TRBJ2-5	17	TGTGCCAGCAGCTCCCCCTTGGATATCGGAAAACAAGAGACCCAGTACTTC	CASSSPLDIGKQETQYF
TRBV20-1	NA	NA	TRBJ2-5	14	TGCAGTGCTAGAGAACCGGGCGCCCAAGAGACCCAGTACTTC	CSAREPGAQETQYF
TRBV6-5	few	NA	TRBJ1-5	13	TGTGTCAGCAGTTACGCGGAGAATCAGCCCCAGCATTTT	CVSSYAENQPQHF
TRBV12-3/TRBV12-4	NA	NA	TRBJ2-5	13	TGTGCCAGCAGTTTTGCGGTATTGGAGACCCAGGACTTC	CASSFAVLETQDF
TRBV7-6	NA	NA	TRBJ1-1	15	TGTGCCAGCAGCCGATACAGTGGACGGAACACTGAAGCTTTCTTT	CASSRYSGRNTEAFF
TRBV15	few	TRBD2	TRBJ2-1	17	TGTGCCACCAGCAGAGAGACTAGCGGGGGGGCAAGAGAGACCCAGTTCTTC	CATSRETSGGARETQFF
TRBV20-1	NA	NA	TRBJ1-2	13	TGCAGTGCTAGTATGTTGGAGCTCTATGGCTACACCTTC	CSASMLELYGYTF
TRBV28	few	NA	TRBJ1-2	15	TGTGCCAGCAGTCCGACCTCCCCAGGGTATCATGGCTACACCTTC	CASSPTSPGYHGYTF
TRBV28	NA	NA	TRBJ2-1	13	TGTGCCAGCAGTTTATTTACATACAATGAGCAGTTCTTC	CASSLFTYNEQFF
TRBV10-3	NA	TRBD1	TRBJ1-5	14	TGTGCCATCCGTGCGGGACAGAATGATCAGCCCCAGCATTTT	CAIRAGQNDQPQHF
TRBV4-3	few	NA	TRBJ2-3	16	TGCGCCGGCAGCCCCAGAGGGGGGGGTCCCACAGATACGCAGTATTTT	CAGSPRGGGPTDTQYF
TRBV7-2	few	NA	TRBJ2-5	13	TGTGCCAGCAGCGTTATGGGCCAAGAGACCCAGTACTTC	CASSVMGQETQYF
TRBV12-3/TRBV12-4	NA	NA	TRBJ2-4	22	TGTGCCAGCAGTTTTCGGGTTCGTTTTGTGGGTTTTAGGACCGATGTAAAAAACATTCAGTACTTC	CASSFRVRFVGFRTDVKNIQYF
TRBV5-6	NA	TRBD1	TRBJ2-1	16	TGTGCCAGCAGCCCATGGGGGACAGCCGCTTACAATGAGCAGTTCTTC	CASSPWGTAAYNEQFF
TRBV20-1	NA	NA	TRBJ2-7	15	TGCAGTGCTAGATCGGGGCAGGGAGGCGCCTACGAGCAGTACTTC	CSARSGQGGAYEQYF